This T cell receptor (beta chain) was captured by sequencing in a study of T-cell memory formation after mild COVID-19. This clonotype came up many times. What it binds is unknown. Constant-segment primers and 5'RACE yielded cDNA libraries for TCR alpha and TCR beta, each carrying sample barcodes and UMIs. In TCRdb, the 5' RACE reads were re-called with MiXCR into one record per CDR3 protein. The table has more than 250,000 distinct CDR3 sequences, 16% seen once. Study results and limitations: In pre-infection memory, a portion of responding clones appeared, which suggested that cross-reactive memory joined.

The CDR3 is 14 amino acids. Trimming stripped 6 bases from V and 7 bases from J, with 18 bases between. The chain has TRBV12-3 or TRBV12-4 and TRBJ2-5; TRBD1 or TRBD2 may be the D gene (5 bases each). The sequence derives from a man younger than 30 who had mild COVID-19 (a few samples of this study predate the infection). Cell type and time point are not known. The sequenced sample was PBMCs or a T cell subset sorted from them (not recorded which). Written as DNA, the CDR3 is TGTGCCAGCAGAACCACCGGGACCCTAGTGACCCAGTACTTC. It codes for CASRTTGTLVTQYF.